Reported below is one T cell receptor (beta chain). The antigen this receptor binds is unknown. No quality values exist for individual bases; no much larger clone is one base distant. This entry comes from a study of Tregs in tolerant kidney transplant recipients (dated by TCRdb to the late 2010s). General notes on the study: The transplants used related donors along with nonmyeloablative bone marrow transplantation, and in the human trials mixed chimerism was transient. Before combined kidney and bone marrow transplantation, this study identified donor-specific regulatory T cells using TCRbeta sequencing and then followed those same cells after transplant. Overall study results and their limits: In tolerant patients, donor-specific Tregs expanded more than Tregs overall, which suggests antigen-driven rather than nonspecific expansion. For some patients, the PCR primers changed as time went on, which meant samples from those patients could not be compared with one another at the nucleotide level. The study was limited by small patient numbers, and the findings need validation in larger populations and under other immunosuppression protocols. Biological reproducibility was not directly addressed, though technical replication error appeared minimal. Expanding Tregs with activated donor B cells appeared to identify the most biologically relevant and donor-specific TCRbeta repertoire.

The time point label on this specimen signifies: blood sample drawn before combined kidney and bone marrow transplant. Thawed PBMCs were FACS-sorted into unstimulated Tregs (CD4+CD25+CD127-), CD4+ non-Tregs (CD4+CD25-), CD4 cells and CD8 cells. The patients were 4 recipients of combined kidney and bone marrow transplants from the ITN036ST trial, and samples were available only for these trial subjects. Healthy control blood was processed to PBMCs by Ficoll density gradient and cryopreserved, and patient PBMCs were collected before and after transplant. Genomic DNA was extracted from sorted cells with the QIAGEN DNeasy Blood and Tissue Kit for TCRbeta CDR3 sequencing. Through immunoSEQ, high-throughput TCRbeta CDR3 sequencing was done commercially, including PCR amplification with internal controls and bias correction. Concerning the study's data processing: Unique productive TCRbeta sequences were defined by CDR3 nucleotide sequence when primers matched and otherwise by CDR3 amino acid sequence together with Vbeta and Jbeta genes. To correct for sorting error, sequences found in more than one sorted population at a frequency ratio of 2:1 or less were discarded, and the remaining shared sequences were assigned to the population with the higher frequency. Sequences were defined as donor-reactive when expanded at least 5-fold in CFSE-low cells versus unstimulated cells and present at a frequency of at least 0.01% in CFSE-low cells. Jensen-Shannon divergence calculated on the top 100 TCRbeta sequences ranked by frequency was used to measure repertoire divergence. For any sample with multiple sequencing runs, sorting error was corrected in each run separately before the runs were pooled. This is the immuneACCESS table as TCRdb keeps it, with only in-frame sequences that have V and J called. A part of the clones is gone; compared with another copy, unresolved V genes explain less than half, and the rest is unexplained. The DNA gave D and trimming, while V, J and clone size come from that table. The sample profile shows roughly 66,000 clones; 92% of them were found once. The ten top clones hold over 9.5% of the sample.

Trimming removed 5 bases from V and 4 bases from J; the gene matches leave 5 bases unexplained. Sequences MNHEY (CDR1) and SMNVEV (CDR2) are obtained from the germline V gene (reference sequence). The CDR3, from cysteine to phenylalanine, totals 14 residues. Only the CDR3 DNA stays, 42 bases, in frame from base 1. The TCR sequence derives from a human donor who received a combined kidney and bone marrow transplant. Rearrangement joined TRBV27 to TRBJ1-5; 7 middle bases align to TRBD1. The sequences come from CD8+ T cells from blood, collected before the transplant. Here the CDR3 is given as CASSHRQGNQPQHF. The DNA is as follows: TGTGCCAGCAGTCACCGACAGGGTAATCAGCCCCAGCATTTT.